The 13 T cell receptor beta chains below were found in one sample sequenced in a study of T cells in women clearing cervical HPV infection. Here immunoSEQ multiplex PCR was the method, and the copy in TCRdb shows in-frame clones only, minus some. Its listing shows under 45,000 clones. The sequenced sample was blood buffy coat. The receptors originated from a woman aged 18 to 69 with a cervical HPV16 infection that either progressed to CIN3+ or cleared (not recorded which).

Turning to this clone: The read ends 3 residues early relative to the CDR3; the germline J gene fills the gap. This chain links TRBV5-1 with TRBJ2-3, with TRBD1 as a possible D gene (6 bases). CDR3 size: 14 residues. Deletions cut 4 bases from V and 0 bases from J, with 9 bases between. Germline CDR1 SGHRS, CDR2 YFSETQ. The CDR3 protein is CASSHRASTDTQYF. The sequenced CDR3 bases are TGCGCCAGCAGCCACAGGGCGAGCACAGATACG.

Of note for this clone: The CDR3 end is not reached by the read, which stops 3 residues before it; the germline J gene fills it in. The chain recombines TRBV20-1 with TRBJ2-7; 8 bases map to TRBD1. Germline V lookup: CDR1 DFQATT, CDR2 SNEGSKA (reference sequence). With V trimmed by 1 base and J by 4 bases, 6 bases remained unmatched. The CDR3 length is 14 residues. CDR3 DNA (partial): TGCAGTGCTAGAGGGACAGGGCGGGCGTACGAG. Translation gives CSARGTGRAYE. The full CDR3 protein is CSARGTGRAYEQYF.

CDR3 bases read: TGTGCCAGTAGTATTAGGGCGGGAGGTTTCTCCTACGAC. This encodes CASSIRAGGFSYD. The full CDR3 protein reads CASSIRAGGFSYDYTF. The chain has TRBV19 and TRBJ1-2; no reliable D call. The CDR3 extends 3 residues past the end of the read, so its final part is completed from the germline J gene. Germline values: CDR1 LNHDA, CDR2 SQIVND (reference sequence). The CDR3 runs 16 residues.

A note on this clone: The read terminates 3 residues before the CDR3 end, so the remaining end is supplied by the germline J gene. This rearrangement joins TRBV28 to TRBJ2-3; TRBD1 is a possible D gene (6 bases). In germline, CDR1 is MDHEN, CDR2 SYDVKM. This CDR3 has 11 amino acids. The covered CDR3 bases are TGTGCCAGCAGTTCCAGGACAGCG. Encoded protein: CASSSRTA. In full, the CDR3 is CASSSRTAQYF.

Concerning this clone itself: The read terminates 3 residues before the CDR3 end, so the remaining end is supplied by the germline J gene. This sequence joins TRBV5-6 and TRBJ2-2, with D possibly matching TRBD1 (6 bases). The CDR3 contains 12 residues. Trimming stripped 3 bases from V and 7 bases from J, with 7 bases between. Germline V gene sequence: CDR1 SGHDT, CDR2 YYEEEE. The CDR3 protein is CASSSQGGELFF. The covered CDR3 bases are TGTGCCAGCAGCTCACAGGGCGGGGAG.

Concerning this clone itself: With the read ending 3 residues before the CDR3 end, the germline J gene is used to fill in that end. The rearrangement links TRBV7-9 to TRBJ2-1, with 8 bases identical to TRBD2. Germline assignment: CDR1 SEHNR and CDR2 FQNEAQ (reference sequence). The CDR3 has 15 residues. The CDR3: CSIRGGALRDNEQFF. Incomplete CDR3 DNA: TGTTCCATACGGGGGGGGGCCCTTAGGGACAATGAG. Combining the CDR3 with reference TRBV7-9 and TRBJ2-1 gives the whole variable domain DTGVSQNPRHKITKRGQNVTFRCDPISEHNRLYWYRQTLGQGPEFLTYFQNEAQLEKSRLLSDRFSAERPKGSFSTLEIQRTEQGDSAMYLCSIRGGALRDNEQFFGPGTRLTVL.

Worth noting for this clone: The read gets to within 3 residues of the CDR3 end, and the germline J gene fills in the rest. Other DNA sequences in the same sample also yield this CDR3. The genes are TRBV19 and TRBJ2-1; D might be TRBD2 (6 bases). The CDR3 loop spans 15 amino acids. The V gene's germline CDR1 is LNHDA and CDR2 SQIVND (reference sequence). Trimming shortened V by 3 bases and J by 4 bases, and 13 bases separated the two germline ends. The CDR3 reads CASSIGGISYNEQFF. Partial CDR3 DNA: TGTGCCAGTAGTATCGGCGGGATCTCTTACAATGAG.

CDR3 bases read: TGCGCCAGCAGTGGAAATCTAGCTGGATACAATGAG. Translation gives CASSGNLAGYNE. The CDR3 in its entirety is CASSGNLAGYNEQFF. J is TRBJ2-1 and V is TRBV10-1, with a possible D match to TRBD2 (5 bases). Read coverage stops 3 residues before the CDR3 terminus; the germline J gene supplies the remainder. Per germline, CDR1 WNHNN and CDR2 SYGVQD (reference sequence). This CDR3 spans 15 amino acids. V was shortened by 4 bases and J by 4 bases, with 14 bases between the two germline ends.

Points on this clone: The sequenced fragment ends 3 residues before the CDR3 boundary, so the rest is inferred from the germline J gene. This rearrangement joins TRBV20-1 to TRBJ1-2; D might be TRBD1 (6 bases). This CDR3 has 15 amino acids. Germline CDR1 reads DFQATT; CDR2 reads SNEGSKA (reference sequence). Trimming took off 0 bases at V and 3 bases at J, with 14 bases between the two ends. CDR3 protein: CSARDLSRGYYGYTF. The sequenced part of the CDR3 DNA is TGCAGTGCTAGAGATCTAAGCAGGGGCTACTATGGC.

As regards this clone: The CDR3 end falls 3 residues outside the read, so it is completed with the germline J gene. The V call is TRBV2, the J call TRBJ1-1; 7 bases agree with TRBD1. This CDR3 spans 14 amino acids. Germline values: CDR1 SNHLY, CDR2 FYNNEI. V shed 2 bases and J 2 bases; nucleotides not matched to a gene: 2. The CDR3 bases that were read are TGTGCCAGCAGTGAAAACAGGGGAAACACTGAA. Its protein product is CASSENRGNTE. In full, the CDR3 reads CASSENRGNTEAFF.

As for this clone: The sequenced fragment ends 3 residues before the CDR3 boundary, so the rest is inferred from the germline J gene. The V and J genes are TRBV5-4 and TRBJ2-7; 9 nucleotides align to TRBD1. The trim removed 4 bases at V and 1 base at J, leaving 6 bases unmatched. The germline gives CDR1 SGHNT, CDR2 YYREEE (reference sequence). This CDR3 spans 15 amino acids. The CDR3 bases that were read are TGTGCCAGCAGCCCCGGGACAGGGCCGTCCTACGAG. Translated: CASSPGTGPSYE. The CDR3 as a whole reads CASSPGTGPSYEQYF. The full variable domain, rest sourced from reference TRBV5-4 and TRBJ2-7, is ETGVTQSPTHLIKTRGQQVTLRCSSQSGHNTVSWYQQALGQGPQFIFQYYREEENGRGNFPPRFSGLQFPNYSSELNVNALELDDSALYLCASSPGTGPSYEQYFGPGTRLTVT.

Details on this clone: The read ends 3 residues before the CDR3 terminus; that terminus is restored from the germline J gene. The V gene is TRBV18, the J gene TRBJ1-2; 8 bases map to TRBD1. Germline lookup yields CDR1 KGHSH and CDR2 LQKENI. The CDR3 loop spans 13 amino acids. The DNA read from the CDR3 is TGTGCCAGCTCTCTAAGCGACAGGGGTGAC. It specifies CASSLSDRGD. The entire CDR3 reads CASSLSDRGDYTF. Full variable domain (missing parts from reference TRBV18 and TRBJ1-2): NAGVMQNPRHLVRRRGQEARLRCSPMKGHSHVYWYRQLPEEGLKFMVYLQKENIIDESGMPKERFSAEFPKEGPSILRIQQVVRGDSAAYFCASSLSDRGDYTFGSGTRLTVV.

The CDR3 here is CASRTGVLSSYEQYF. Partial CDR3 DNA: TGTGCCAGCAGGACAGGGGTTCTTAGCTCCTACGAG. The chain carries TRBV2 and TRBJ2-7; 8 nucleotides align to TRBD1. The CDR3 end is not reached by the read, which stops 3 residues before it; the germline J gene fills it in. Germline V lookup: CDR1 SNHLY, CDR2 FYNNEI. The CDR3 contains 15 residues. V dropped 6 bases and J dropped 0; count of bases not matched to a gene: 7. Using reference TRBV2 and TRBJ2-7 for the parts outside the CDR3, the full variable domain is EPEVTQTPSHQVTQMGQEVILRCVPISNHLYFYWYRQILGQKVEFLVSFYNNEISEKSEIFDDQFSVERPDGSNFTLKIRSTKLEDSAMYFCASRTGVLSSYEQYFGPGTRLTVT.